This T cell receptor beta chain was retrieved from a study of blood T cell repertoires in COVID-19. Study members were between about 18 and 95 years old and lived in some 22 US regions. Generated by immunoSEQ multiplex PCR, the TCRdb table keeps only in-frame clones and is missing some. The table has fewer than 500,000 clones, roughly 87% seen once. The clonotype was recovered from a young woman who had recovered from COVID-19. Sequenced material: PBMCs or T cells enriched from blood (not recorded which).

CDR3 loop: CASSLVAGGREKLFF. CDR3 nucleotides: TGCGCCAGCAGCTTAGTGGCAGGGGGCAGGGAAAAACTGTTTTTT. The chain couples TRBV5-1 to TRBJ1-4; TRBD1 agrees at 8 bases. V lost 2 bases, J lost 8 bases, and 8 bases stayed unmatched. This CDR3 has 15 amino acids. CDR1 SGHRS and CDR2 YFSETQ come from the germline V gene.